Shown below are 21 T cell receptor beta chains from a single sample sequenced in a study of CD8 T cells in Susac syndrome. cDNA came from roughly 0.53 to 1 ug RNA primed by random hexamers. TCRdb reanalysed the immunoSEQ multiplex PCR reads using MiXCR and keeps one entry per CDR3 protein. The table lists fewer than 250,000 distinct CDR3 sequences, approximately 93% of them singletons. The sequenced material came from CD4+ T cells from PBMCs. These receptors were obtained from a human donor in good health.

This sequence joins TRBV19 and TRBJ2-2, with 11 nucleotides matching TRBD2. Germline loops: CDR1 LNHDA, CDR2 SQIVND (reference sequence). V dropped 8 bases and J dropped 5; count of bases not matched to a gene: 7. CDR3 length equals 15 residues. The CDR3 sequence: CASDGASGGTGELFF. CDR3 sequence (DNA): TGTGCCAGTGATGGGGCTAGCGGGGGGACCGGGGAGCTGTTTTTT.

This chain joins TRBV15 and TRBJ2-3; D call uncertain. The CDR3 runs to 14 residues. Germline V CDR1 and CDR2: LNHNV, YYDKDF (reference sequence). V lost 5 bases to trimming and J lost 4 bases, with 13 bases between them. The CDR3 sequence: CATSGRLGPDTQYF. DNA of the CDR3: TGTGCCACCAGCGGACGACTCGGGCCAGATACGCAGTATTTT.

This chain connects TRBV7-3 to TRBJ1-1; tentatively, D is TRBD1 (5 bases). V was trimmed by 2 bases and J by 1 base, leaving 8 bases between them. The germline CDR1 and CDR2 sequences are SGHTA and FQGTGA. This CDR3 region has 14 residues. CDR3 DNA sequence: TGTGCCAGCAGCTTACGGGGCGAGAACACTGAAGCTTTCTTT. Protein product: CASSLRGENTEAFF.

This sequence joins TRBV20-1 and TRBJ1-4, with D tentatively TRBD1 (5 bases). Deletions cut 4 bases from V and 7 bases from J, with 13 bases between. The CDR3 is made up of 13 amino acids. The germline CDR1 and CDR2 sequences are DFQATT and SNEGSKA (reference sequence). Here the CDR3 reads CSAKVAGIEKLFF. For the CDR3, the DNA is TGCAGTGCTAAAGTGGCAGGGATTGAAAAACTGTTTTTT.

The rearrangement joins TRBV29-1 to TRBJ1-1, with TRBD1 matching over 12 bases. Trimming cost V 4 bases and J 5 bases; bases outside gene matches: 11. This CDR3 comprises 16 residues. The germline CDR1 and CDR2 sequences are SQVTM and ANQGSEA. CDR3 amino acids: CSVAGGRDRGLTEAFF. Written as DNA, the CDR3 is TGCAGCGTTGCCGGGGGGAGGGACAGGGGGCTTACTGAAGCTTTCTTT.

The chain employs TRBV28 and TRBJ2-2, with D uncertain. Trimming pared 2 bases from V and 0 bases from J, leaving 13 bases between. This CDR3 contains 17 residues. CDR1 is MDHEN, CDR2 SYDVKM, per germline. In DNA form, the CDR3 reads TGTGCCAGCAGTTTAAACCCCCTCCCCCCGAACACCGGGGAGCTGTTTTTT. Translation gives CASSLNPLPPNTGELFF.

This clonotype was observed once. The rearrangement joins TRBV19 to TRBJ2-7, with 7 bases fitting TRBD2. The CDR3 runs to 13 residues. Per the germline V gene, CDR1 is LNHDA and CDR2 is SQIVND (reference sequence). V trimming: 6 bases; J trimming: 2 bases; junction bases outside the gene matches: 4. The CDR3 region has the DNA TGTGCCAGTAGCCGGGGGGATGCCTACGAGCAGTACTTC. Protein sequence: CASSRGDAYEQYF.

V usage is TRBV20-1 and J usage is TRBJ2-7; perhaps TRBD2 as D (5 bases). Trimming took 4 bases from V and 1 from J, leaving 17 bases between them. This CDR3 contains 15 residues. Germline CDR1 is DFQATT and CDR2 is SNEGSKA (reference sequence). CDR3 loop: CSATGPGRRSYEQYV. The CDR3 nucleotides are TGCAGTGCTACAGGACCGGGCCGGAGGTCCTACGAGCAGTACGTC.

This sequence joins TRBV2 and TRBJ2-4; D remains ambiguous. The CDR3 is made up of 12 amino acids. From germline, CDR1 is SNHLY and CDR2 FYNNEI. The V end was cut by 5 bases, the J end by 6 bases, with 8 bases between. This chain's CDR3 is CASSYGRNIQYF. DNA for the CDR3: TGTGCCAGCAGTTACGGACGAAACATTCAGTACTTC. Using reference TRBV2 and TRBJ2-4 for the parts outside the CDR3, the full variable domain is EPEVTQTPSHQVTQMGQEVILRCVPISNHLYFYWYRQILGQKVEFLVSFYNNEISEKSEIFDDQFSVERPDGSNFTLKIRSTKLEDSAMYFCASSYGRNIQYFGAGTRLSVL.

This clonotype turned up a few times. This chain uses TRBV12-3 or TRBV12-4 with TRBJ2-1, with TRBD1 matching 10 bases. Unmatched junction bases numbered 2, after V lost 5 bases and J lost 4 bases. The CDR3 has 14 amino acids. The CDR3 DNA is TGTGCCAGCAGTCGGGACAGGGGTTACAATGAGCAGTTCTTC. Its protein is CASSRDRGYNEQFF.

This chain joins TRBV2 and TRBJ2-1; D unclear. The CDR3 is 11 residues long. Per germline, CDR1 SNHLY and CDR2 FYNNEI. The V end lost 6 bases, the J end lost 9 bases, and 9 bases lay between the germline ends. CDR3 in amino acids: CASRPDGEQFF. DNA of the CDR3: TGTGCCAGCAGGCCGGACGGTGAGCAGTTCTTC.

The CDR3 region is CASSFGIDTGELFF. The DNA of the CDR3 is TGCGCCAGCAGCTTCGGCATCGACACCGGGGAGCTGTTTTTT. The chain uses TRBV5-1 and TRBJ2-2; D remains ambiguous. The V end lost 2 bases, the J end lost 3 bases, and 8 bases lay between the germline ends. This CDR3 has 14 residues. Per the germline V gene, CDR1 is SGHRS and CDR2 is YFSETQ.

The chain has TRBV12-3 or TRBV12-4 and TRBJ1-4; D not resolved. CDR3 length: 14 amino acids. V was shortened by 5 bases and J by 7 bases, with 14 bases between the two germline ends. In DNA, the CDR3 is TGTGCCAGCAGTATCGGGGTACTGAGTGAAAAACTGTTTTTT. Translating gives CASSIGVLSEKLFF.

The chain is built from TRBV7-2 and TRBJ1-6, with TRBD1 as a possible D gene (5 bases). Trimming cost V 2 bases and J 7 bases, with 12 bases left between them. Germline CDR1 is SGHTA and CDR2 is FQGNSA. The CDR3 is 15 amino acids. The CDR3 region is CASSLRQTDNSPLHF. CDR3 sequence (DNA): TGTGCCAGCAGCTTAAGACAGACAGACAATTCACCCCTCCACTTT.

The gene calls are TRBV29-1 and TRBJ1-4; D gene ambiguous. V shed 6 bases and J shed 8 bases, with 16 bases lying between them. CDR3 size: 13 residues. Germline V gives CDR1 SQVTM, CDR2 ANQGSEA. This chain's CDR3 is CSVDGLSGEKLFF. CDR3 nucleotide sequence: TGCAGCGTCGACGGTCTCTCAGGCGAAAAACTGTTTTTT.

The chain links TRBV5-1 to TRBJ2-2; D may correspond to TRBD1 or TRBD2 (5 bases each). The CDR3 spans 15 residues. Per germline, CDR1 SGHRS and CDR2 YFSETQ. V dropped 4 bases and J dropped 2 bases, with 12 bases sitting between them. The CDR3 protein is CASSRDGYNTGELFF. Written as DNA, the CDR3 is TGCGCCAGCAGCCGGGACGGATATAACACCGGGGAGCTGTTTTTT.

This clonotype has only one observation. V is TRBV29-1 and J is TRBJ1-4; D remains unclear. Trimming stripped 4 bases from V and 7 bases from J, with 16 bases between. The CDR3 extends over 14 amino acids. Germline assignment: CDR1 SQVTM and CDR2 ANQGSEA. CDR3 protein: CSVADGGWGEKLFF. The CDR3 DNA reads TGCAGCGTTGCCGACGGAGGGTGGGGTGAAAAACTGTTTTTT.

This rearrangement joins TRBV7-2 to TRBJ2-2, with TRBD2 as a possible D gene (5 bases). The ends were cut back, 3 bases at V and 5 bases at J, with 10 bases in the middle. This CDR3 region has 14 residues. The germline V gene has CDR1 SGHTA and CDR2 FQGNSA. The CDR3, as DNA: TGTGCCAGCAGCTTTCCCGGGGTTACCGGGGAGCTGTTTTTT. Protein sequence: CASSFPGVTGELFF.

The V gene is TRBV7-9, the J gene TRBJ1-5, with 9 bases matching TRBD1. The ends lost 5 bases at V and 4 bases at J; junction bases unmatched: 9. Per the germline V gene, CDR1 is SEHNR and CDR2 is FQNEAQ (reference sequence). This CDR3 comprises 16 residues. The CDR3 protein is CASSPSAGQGNQPQHF. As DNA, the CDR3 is TGTGCCAGCAGCCCCTCCGCGGGACAGGGTAATCAGCCCCAGCATTTT.

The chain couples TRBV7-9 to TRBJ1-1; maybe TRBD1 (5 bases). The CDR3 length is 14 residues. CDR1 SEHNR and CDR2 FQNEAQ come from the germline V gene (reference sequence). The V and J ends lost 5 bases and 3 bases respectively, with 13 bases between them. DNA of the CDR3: TGTGCCAGCAGCCAACAGAGAGGGGACACTGAAGCTTTCTTT. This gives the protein CASSQQRGDTEAFF. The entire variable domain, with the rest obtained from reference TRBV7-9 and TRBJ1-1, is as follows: DTGVSQNPRHKITKRGQNVTFRCDPISEHNRLYWYRQTLGQGPEFLTYFQNEAQLEKSRLLSDRFSAERPKGSFSTLEIQRTEQGDSAMYLCASSQQRGDTEAFFGQGTRLTVV.

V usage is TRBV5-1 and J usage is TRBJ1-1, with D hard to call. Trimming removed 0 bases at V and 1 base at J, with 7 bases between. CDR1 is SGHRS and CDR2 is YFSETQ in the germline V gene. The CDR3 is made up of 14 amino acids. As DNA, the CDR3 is TGCGCCAGCAGCTTGGAAATAGGGAACACTGAAGCTTTCTTT. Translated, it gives CASSLEIGNTEAFF.